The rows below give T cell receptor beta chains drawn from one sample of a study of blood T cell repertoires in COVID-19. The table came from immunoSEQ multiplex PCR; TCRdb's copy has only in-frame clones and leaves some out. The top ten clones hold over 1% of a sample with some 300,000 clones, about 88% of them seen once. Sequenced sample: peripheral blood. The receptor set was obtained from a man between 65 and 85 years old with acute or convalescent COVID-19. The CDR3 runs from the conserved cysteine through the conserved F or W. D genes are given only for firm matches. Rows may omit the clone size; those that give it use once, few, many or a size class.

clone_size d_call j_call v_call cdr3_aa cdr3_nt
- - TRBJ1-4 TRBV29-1 CSVERRVGLRAGGEKLFF TGCAGCGTTGAACGCCGTGTCGGCCTAAGGGCCGGAGGAGAAAAACTGTTTTTT
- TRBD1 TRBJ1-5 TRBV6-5 CATSSGTASNQPQHF TGTGCCACCAGCTCCGGGACAGCTTCCAATCAGCCCCAGCATTTT
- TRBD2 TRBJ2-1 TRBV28 CASSLRTSGSTYNEQFF TGTGCCAGCAGTTTACGGACTAGCGGGTCCACCTACAATGAGCAGTTCTTC
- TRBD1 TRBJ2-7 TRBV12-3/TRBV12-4 CASSLTGGEQYF TGTGCCAGCAGTTTGACAGGGGGAGAGCAGTACTTC
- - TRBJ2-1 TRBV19 CASSIGDYNEQFF TGTGCCAGTAGTATAGGAGATTACAATGAGCAGTTCTTC
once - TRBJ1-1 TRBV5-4 CASSSVRTDQNTEAFF TGTGCCAGCAGCTCGGTTAGGACAGACCAGAACACTGAAGCTTTCTTT
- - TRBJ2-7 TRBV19 CASSEFGYEQYF TGTGCCAGTAGCGAGTTCGGGTACGAGCAGTACTTC
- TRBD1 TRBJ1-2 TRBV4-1 CASSHPTGGGYGYTF TGCGCCAGCAGCCATCCGACAGGGGGTGGATATGGCTACACCTTC
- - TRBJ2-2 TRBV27 CASSRLTGELFF TGTGCCAGCAGTCGACTTACCGGGGAGCTGTTTTTT
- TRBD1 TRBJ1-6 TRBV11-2 CASSLQGALGTLHF TGTGCCAGCAGCCTACAGGGGGCGCTTGGGACCCTCCACTTT
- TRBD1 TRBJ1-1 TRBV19 CASNRGQVEAFF TGTGCCAGCAACAGGGGGCAGGTTGAAGCTTTCTTT
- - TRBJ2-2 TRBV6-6 CASSYSQGGNTGELFF TGTGCCAGCAGTTACTCTCAGGGGGGCAACACCGGGGAGCTGTTTTTT
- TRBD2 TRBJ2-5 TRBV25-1 CASTDGGLVSQETQYF TGTGCCAGCACCGACGGGGGACTAGTGAGCCAAGAGACCCAGTACTTC
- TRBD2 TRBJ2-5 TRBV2 CASTPGGGSGETQYF TGTGCCAGCACCCCCGGAGGCGGGAGTGGGGAGACCCAGTACTTC
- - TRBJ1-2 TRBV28 CASSFSDRPYGYTF TGTGCCAGCAGTTTCTCCGACAGACCCTATGGCTACACCTTC
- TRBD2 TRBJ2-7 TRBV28 CASSLPPGTRSPYEQYF TGTGCCAGCAGTCTACCCCCAGGGACTAGATCCCCCTACGAGCAGTACTTC
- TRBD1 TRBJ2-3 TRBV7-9 CASSGTGLSTDTQYF TGTGCCAGCAGTGGGACAGGGCTCAGCACAGATACGCAGTATTTT